The 27 T cell receptor beta chains listed next were all sequenced from one sample in a study of shared clonotypes between healthy human individuals (dated by TCRdb to 2019 to 2021). Libraries were made using the immunoSEQ multiplex PCR assay. TCRdb retrieved this table from immuneACCESS and kept in-frame rearrangements only. Not all clones are present; in checked studies, unresolved V genes account for under half, and no reason is known for the remainder. In this sample the table shows around 2,000,000 clones, roughly 95% of which occur a single time. Approximately 0.13% of the sample belongs to the ten largest clones. Material: naive CD4+ T cells sorted from blood. The cell subset or site label on this specimen signifies: CD45RA+ positively selected. The source is a man aged 18 to 29 in good health.

The J gene is TRBJ1-2, the V gene TRBV30, with unresolved D. The germline V gene encodes CDR1 GTSNPN and CDR2 SVGIG (reference sequence). There are 14 residues in the CDR3. V lost 0 bases and J lost 7, with 15 bases in between. CDR3 nucleotide sequence: TGTGCCTGGAGTGTTCCTTCCTGGGTGGCTGGCTACACCTTC. Protein sequence: CAWSVPSWVAGYTF.

The rearrangement joins TRBV6-5 to TRBJ2-5; tentatively, D is TRBD2 (5 bases). The length of the CDR3 is 14 residues. CDR1 and CDR2 from the germline V gene are MNHEY and SVGAGI. V was clipped by 7 bases and J by 7 bases, with 19 bases between them. The CDR3 sequence is CASTPPGTRGTQYF. The CDR3 nucleotides are TGTGCCAGCACTCCACCGGGAACCCGGGGGACCCAGTACTTC.

The chain joins TRBV10-3 to TRBJ1-1; the D is unclear. The CDR3 has 14 residues. Germline V gene sequence: CDR1 ENHRY, CDR2 SYGVKD. V was cut by 4 bases and J by 1 base, with 10 bases left in between. In nucleotides, the CDR3 is TGTGCCATCAGTGGGCAGACGGCGAACACTGAAGCTTTCTTT. This encodes CAISGQTANTEAFF.

The V gene is TRBV6-1, the J gene TRBJ1-3, with D unclear. The germline V gene has CDR1 MNHNS and CDR2 SASEGT. The CDR3 covers 14 residues. The V end was cut by 4 bases, the J end by 2 bases, with 9 bases between. This CDR3 reads CASSVGDPGNTIYF. Here the CDR3 DNA reads TGTGCCAGCAGTGTGGGAGATCCTGGAAACACCATATATTTT.

This chain joins TRBV6-6 and TRBJ2-1; D gene uncertain. From germline, CDR1 is MNHNY and CDR2 SVGAGI (reference sequence). Deletions cut 2 bases from V and 5 bases from J, with 10 bases between. CDR3 length: 14 amino acids. The CDR3 protein is CASSYTGPDNEQFF. The CDR3 DNA sequence: TGTGCCAGCAGTTACACCGGACCCGACAATGAGCAGTTCTTC.

This clone appeared a few times. A much larger clone lies one base from this, so it may be a read error. At the DNA level, this CDR3 is encoded by other sequences in the same sample as well. This sequence joins TRBV7-2 and TRBJ2-7; D gene unclear. The germline gives CDR1 SGHTA, CDR2 FQGNSA. Trimming left V 5 bases short and J 0 bases short, with 5 bases between. The CDR3 extends over 12 amino acids. The CDR3 here is CASSPSSYEQYF. The CDR3 DNA is TGTGCCAGCAGCCCTAGCTCCTACGAGCAGTACTTC.

The chain links TRBV7-2 to TRBJ2-7; 8 nucleotides line up with TRBD1. The CDR3 contains 16 residues. The J segment lost 1 base and the V segment lost 5 bases, leaving 10 bases of the junction unmatched. Germline CDR1 and CDR2: SGHTA and FQGNSA. CDR3 nucleotide sequence: TGTGCCAGCAGCCCCCTAAACAGGGGGGATTCCTACGAGCAGTACTTC. This sequence encodes CASSPLNRGDSYEQYF.

The chain links TRBV10-1 to TRBJ2-7, with D perhaps TRBD1 (5 bases). The CDR3 has 13 residues. The ends were cut back, 5 bases at V and 0 bases at J, with 8 bases in the middle. The germline gives CDR1 WNHNN, CDR2 SYGVQD (reference sequence). The CDR3, as DNA: TGCGCCAGCAGTCCTGGACACTCCTACGAGCAGTACTTC. This codes for CASSPGHSYEQYF.

With regard to this clone: The sample has other DNA sequences that encode this CDR3 too. The J gene is TRBJ2-2, the V gene TRBV7-2; the match to TRBD1 covers 10 bases. The CDR3 has 15 amino acids. V shed 5 bases and J 4 bases; nucleotides not matched to a gene: 4. Germline CDR1 is SGHTA and CDR2 is FQGNSA. CDR3 coding DNA: TGTGCCAGCAGCCTGGACAGGGGGAGCACCGGGGAGCTGTTTTTT. Protein: CASSLDRGSTGELFF.

Here the CDR3 reads CASSTTGDEAFF. CDR3 in DNA: TGCGCCAGCAGTACCACAGGGGACGAAGCTTTCTTT. The chain has TRBV10-1 and TRBJ1-1, with TRBD1 matching over 7 bases. The J segment lost 8 bases and the V segment lost 5 bases, leaving 5 bases of the junction unmatched. CDR3 length equals 12 residues. Germline CDR1 is WNHNN and CDR2 is SYGVQD (reference sequence).

The chain links TRBV6-6 to TRBJ1-6; a weak D match, TRBD1 (5 bases). V lost 6 bases, J lost 8 bases, and 8 bases lay in between. The CDR3 is 12 residues long. CDR1 is MNHNY and CDR2 is SVGAGI in the germline V gene (reference sequence). CDR3 sequence (DNA): TGTGCCAGCAGGGGGCAGGATTCACCCCTCCACTTT. Translating gives CASRGQDSPLHF.

The CDR3 is CASSLEDRGPNSPLHF. CDR3 coding DNA: TGCGCCAGCAGCTTGGAAGACAGGGGGCCTAATTCACCCCTCCACTTT. This rearrangement joins TRBV5-1 to TRBJ1-6; the match to TRBD1 covers 10 bases. The CDR3 has 16 residues. The J segment lost 6 bases and the V segment lost 0 bases, leaving 3 bases of the junction unmatched. Germline V lookup: CDR1 SGHRS, CDR2 YFSETQ. Together with reference TRBV5-1 and TRBJ1-6, the CDR3 gives the full variable domain: KAGVTQTPRYLIKTRGQQVTLSCSPISGHRSVSWYQQTPGQGLQFLFEYFSETQRNKGNFPGRFSGRQFSNSRSEMNVSTLELGDSALYLCASSLEDRGPNSPLHFGNGTRLTVT.

The chain has TRBV30 and TRBJ2-5, with D perhaps assigned TRBD1 or TRBD2 (5 bases each). Per germline, CDR1 GTSNPN and CDR2 SVGIG (reference sequence). V dropped 1 base and J dropped 4 bases, with 16 bases sitting between them. The CDR3 loop spans 15 amino acids. The CDR3 spells CAWSGAGSASETQYF. CDR3 DNA: TGTGCCTGGAGTGGTGCAGGGAGCGCGTCAGAGACCCAGTACTTC. The full variable domain, in which reference TRBV30 and TRBJ2-5 provide the parts outside the CDR3, is SQTIHQWPATLVQPVGSPLSLECTVEGTSNPNLYWYRQAAGRGLQLLFYSVGIGQISSEVPQNLSASRPQDRQFILSSKKLLLSDSGFYLCAWSGAGSASETQYFGPGTRLLVL.

V is TRBV19 and J is TRBJ1-5; the match to TRBD1 covers 7 bases. The CDR3 runs 16 residues. CDR1 is LNHDA and CDR2 is SQIVND in the germline V gene (reference sequence). With V trimmed by 4 bases and J by 6 bases, 12 bases remained unmatched. In nucleotides, the CDR3 is TGTGCCAGTAGTAACTACCCCTACAGGGGCAGTCAGCCCCAGCATTTT. Its protein product is CASSNYPYRGSQPQHF.

This clone was recorded only once. The genes are TRBV6-1 and TRBJ1-1; no reliable D call. Germline V CDR1 and CDR2: MNHNS, SASEGT. V was pared by 6 bases and J by 0 bases, with 11 bases between. The CDR3 has 14 amino acids. CDR3: CASRESVMNTEAFF. In nucleotides, the CDR3 is TGTGCCAGCAGGGAATCAGTCATGAACACTGAAGCTTTCTTT.

V is TRBV9 and J is TRBJ2-1; D call uncertain. Germline V gene lookup returns CDR1 SGDLS and CDR2 YYNGEE. Between the trimmed V and J ends, which lost 0 bases and 7 bases, there was a span of 8 bases. The CDR3 runs 13 residues. The CDR3, as DNA: TGTGCCAGCAGCGTAGCCAGCCTGAATGAGCAGTTCTTC. The encoded protein is CASSVASLNEQFF.

This chain joins TRBV6-1 and TRBJ2-2; the D is unclear. The CDR3 loop spans 14 amino acids. The germline V gene encodes CDR1 MNHNS and CDR2 SASEGT. The V gene lost 9 bases and the J gene lost 4 bases, with 15 bases spanning the gap. CDR3 amino acids: CASCIYRTTGELFF. The CDR3 nucleotides are TGTGCCAGTTGTATCTATAGGACCACCGGGGAGCTGTTTTTT.

The V and J genes are TRBV5-6 and TRBJ2-7, with D maybe TRBD2 (8 bases). The CDR3 has 15 residues. Trimming took 4 bases from V and 3 from J, leaving 17 bases between them. Germline V CDR1 and CDR2: SGHDT, YYEEEE. CDR3 loop: CASSPGGTDYYEQYF. The DNA for the CDR3 is TGTGCCAGCAGCCCGGGAGGGACAGACTACTACGAGCAGTACTTC.

As DNA, the CDR3 is TGCAGCAAAACCGGGACTAGCGGGAGTTTAGTTTACGAGCAGTACTTC. Protein: CSKTGTSGSLVYEQYF. The rearrangement uses TRBV29-1 and TRBJ2-7; 14 nucleotides match TRBD2. Germline trimming cut 8 bases from V and 4 bases from J; bases unmatched to any gene: 13. The germline V gene encodes CDR1 SQVTM and CDR2 ANQGSEA. This CDR3 contains 16 residues.

The V and J genes are TRBV5-1 and TRBJ2-2, with a weak D call TRBD2 (6 bases). The germline gives CDR1 SGHRS, CDR2 YFSETQ. V lost 4 bases to trimming and J lost 7 bases, with 14 bases between them. This CDR3 region has 14 residues. DNA for the CDR3: TGCGCCAGCAGCCTCGGGACTCGGATCGGGGAGCTGTTTTTT. Translated, it gives CASSLGTRIGELFF.

CDR3 sequence: CASSPRDMNSPLHF. CDR3 bases: TGTGCCAGCTCACCGCGGGATATGAATTCACCCCTCCACTTT. This rearrangement joins TRBV18 to TRBJ1-6; D not resolved. The CDR3 is made up of 14 amino acids. Per the germline V gene, CDR1 is KGHSH and CDR2 is LQKENI. The V and J ends lost 3 bases and 7 bases respectively, with 10 bases between them.

The rearrangement joins TRBV7-2 to TRBJ2-7; 9 positions agree with TRBD1. Germline CDR1 and CDR2: SGHTA and FQGNSA. The CDR3 consists of 17 residues. J lost 2 bases, V lost 0 bases, and 8 bases had no gene match. CDR3 sequence reads: CASSLALWTGAPYEQYF. CDR3 coding DNA: TGTGCCAGCAGCTTAGCCCTGTGGACAGGGGCCCCCTACGAGCAGTACTTC.

This clone was seen just once. The same CDR3 is also encoded by other DNA sequences in this sample. The chain carries TRBV7-2 and TRBJ2-7; possible D gene TRBD2, 6 bases. CDR1 is SGHTA and CDR2 is FQGNSA in the germline V gene. V lost 7 bases to trimming and J lost 2 bases, with 15 bases between them. The CDR3 extends over 14 amino acids. As DNA, the CDR3 is TGTGCCAGCAACTTGGGGGGAGGACCCTACGAGCAGTACTTC. Encoded protein: CASNLGGGPYEQYF.

This chain links TRBV19 with TRBJ1-5; D ambiguous. The CDR3 runs to 16 residues. V shed 10 bases and J shed 2 bases, with 21 bases lying between them. The germline CDR1 and CDR2 sequences are LNHDA and SQIVND (reference sequence). The CDR3 protein is CATRPGWGSGNQPQHF. CDR3 nucleotide sequence: TGTGCCACCAGGCCTGGGTGGGGTTCTGGCAATCAGCCCCAGCATTTT.

The rearrangement uses TRBV15 and TRBJ1-5; 9 bases are a match to TRBD1. In germline, CDR1 is LNHNV, CDR2 YYDKDF (reference sequence). The CDR3 is 15 amino acids. The ends lost 4 bases at V and 4 bases at J; junction bases unmatched: 5. The CDR3 DNA reads as TGTGCCACCAGCATAGGGACAGGGTTAAATCAGCCCCAGCATTTT. It encodes CATSIGTGLNQPQHF.

The gene calls are TRBV6-1 and TRBJ2-6, with 8 bases lining up with TRBD1. V lost 2 bases to trimming and J lost 0 bases; unmatched junction nucleotides: 6. The V gene's germline CDR1 is MNHNS and CDR2 SASEGT. The CDR3 sequence is 18 residues long. The CDR3 protein is CASSERTGWGSGANVLTF. CDR3 sequence (DNA): TGTGCCAGCAGTGAACGGACAGGGTGGGGCTCTGGGGCCAACGTCCTGACTTTC.

For this clone: Different DNA sequences within this sample yield the same CDR3. The V call is TRBV11-3, the J call TRBJ2-1; D is uncertain. The V end lost 5 bases, the J end lost 0 bases, and 11 bases lay between the germline ends. The CDR3 consists of 15 residues. CDR1 and CDR2 (germline): SGHNT, YENEEA. In DNA, the CDR3 is TGTGCCAGCAGCCCCCGATCCGGCTCCTACAATGAGCAGTTCTTC. It translates to CASSPRSGSYNEQFF.